The 10 T cell receptor beta chains below were found in one sample sequenced in a study of blood T cell repertoires in COVID-19. TCRdb keeps only in-frame clones here, not all; method: immunoSEQ multiplex PCR. In the table there are a few hundred thousand clones, over 85% of which are singletons. The sample consisted of peripheral blood. These TCRs come from a man younger than 30 with COVID-19, enrolled during active disease.

The rearrangement links TRBV28 to TRBJ1-4, with D maybe TRBD1 (6 bases). Per the germline V gene, CDR1 is MDHEN and CDR2 is SYDVKM. This CDR3 is built from 13 residues. V gave up 9 bases and J gave up 10 bases, with 18 bases separating them. CDR3 amino acids: CASDSGQDGKLFF. DNA for the CDR3: TGTGCCAGTGACTCGGGACAAGATGGAAAACTGTTTTTT.

This clone has just one count. The chain joins TRBV3-1 (or the pseudogene TRBV3-2) to TRBJ2-7, with D hard to call. CDR1 and CDR2 from the germline V gene are LGHDT and YNNKEL (reference sequence). V lost 4 bases to trimming and J lost 0 bases, with 10 bases between them. CDR3 length equals 14 residues. For the CDR3, the DNA is TGTGCCAGCAGCCTAAGTCCTACCTCCTACGAGCAGTACTTC. As protein: CASSLSPTSYEQYF.

The genes are TRBV19 and TRBJ1-2, with D maybe TRBD1 (6 bases). V gave up 4 bases and J gave up 4 bases, with 19 bases separating them. From germline, CDR1 is LNHDA and CDR2 SQIVND (reference sequence). CDR3 length: 16 amino acids. The DNA for the CDR3 is TGTGCCAGTAGTAGGGGACATTGGGGGAGATCCTATGGCTACACCTTC. Protein sequence: CASSRGHWGRSYGYTF.

The table lists this clone with a count of one. V gene TRBV24-1 combines with J gene TRBJ2-6; D may be TRBD1 (5 bases). CDR3 length: 11 residues. The germline V gene encodes CDR1 KGHDR and CDR2 SFDVKD. With 9 bases removed from V and 7 bases from J, the gap between germline ends came to 6 bases. In nucleotides, the CDR3 is TGTGCCACCGACAGAGCCAACGTCCTGACTTTC. Translating it yields CATDRANVLTF.

CDR3 nucleotide sequence: TGTGCCACCAGGAAGGACAGGGGAGACGAAAAACTGTTTTTT. This encodes CATRKDRGDEKLFF. This chain uses TRBV6-5 with TRBJ1-4; 9 nucleotides line up with TRBD1. With 10 bases clipped from V and 8 bases from J, the junction kept 11 bases outside the gene matches. Germline CDR1 and CDR2: MNHEY and SVGAGI. The CDR3 runs 14 residues.

The chain employs TRBV27 and TRBJ2-2; D is unclear. Trimming pared 6 bases from V and 0 bases from J, leaving 5 bases between. This CDR3 region has 13 residues. Germline CDR1 MNHEY, CDR2 SMNVEV (reference sequence). CDR3 region: CASSLTNTGELFF. CDR3 sequence (DNA): TGTGCCAGCAGCCTAACGAACACCGGGGAGCTGTTTTTT.

The V call is TRBV5-6, the J call TRBJ1-6; unclear D gene. Germline loops: CDR1 SGHDT, CDR2 YYEEEE. The V end was cut by 9 bases, the J end by 6 bases, with 16 bases between. The CDR3 sequence is 14 residues long. CDR3 region: CATREGGGNSPLHF. In nucleotides, the CDR3 is TGTGCCACTAGGGAGGGTGGAGGTAATTCACCCCTCCACTTT.

This rearrangement joins TRBV2 to TRBJ2-3; 11 bases agree with TRBD2. J gave up 6 bases and V 6 bases, and 11 bases lay outside the gene matches. The germline V gene encodes CDR1 SNHLY and CDR2 FYNNEI. CDR3 length: 16 amino acids. CDR3 amino acids: CASSGGSGGALDTQYF. The DNA of the CDR3 is TGTGCCAGCAGCGGGGGTAGCGGGGGGGCCCTTGATACGCAGTATTTT.

The chain combines TRBV19 with TRBJ1-2; 12 bases align to TRBD1. This CDR3 contains 16 residues. Germline values: CDR1 LNHDA, CDR2 SQIVND (reference sequence). V lost 4 bases and J lost 7; bases outside the gene matches: 10. The CDR3 loop reads CASSRESGTGGSGYTF. CDR3 sequence (DNA): TGTGCCAGTAGTAGGGAATCCGGGACAGGGGGCAGTGGCTACACCTTC.

About this clone: The sample has other DNA sequences that encode this CDR3 too. The chain links TRBV19 to TRBJ1-1; 11 bases fit TRBD1. Trimming at V came to 4 bases and at J to 2 bases, leaving 3 bases not matched to a gene. Germline V CDR1 and CDR2: LNHDA, SQIVND (reference sequence). This CDR3 has 15 residues. The CDR3: CASSRGTGGNTEAFF. In DNA form, the CDR3 reads TGTGCCAGTAGTAGAGGGACAGGGGGAAACACTGAAGCTTTCTTT. The full variable domain, its missing parts supplied by reference TRBV19 and TRBJ1-1, is DGGITQSPKYLFRKEGQNVTLSCEQNLNHDAMYWYRQDPGQGLRLIYYSQIVNDFQKGDIAEGYSVSREKKESFPLTVTSAQKNPTAFYLCASSRGTGGNTEAFFGQGTRLTVV.